This T cell receptor (beta chain) emerged from a study of OX40 agonist ivuxolimab in advanced cancers. Study findings and constraints: Clonal expansion was seen in CD4+ and CD8+ blood T cells by week 6 at 0.1 to 3.0 mg/kg.

The CDR3 spans 16 residues. V dropped 2 bases and J dropped 5; count of bases not matched to a gene: 6. Germline lookup yields CDR1 MRHNA and CDR2 SNTAGT. About this clone: What it recognizes is unknown.

Using immunoSEQ multiplex PCR, the repertoire was profiled, and TCRdb retains in-frame clones only, with some absent. The sample contains some 100,000 clones, around 84% of which appear only once. Source: CD4+ or CD8+ T cells sorted from blood, taken in a trial of the OX40 agonist ivuxolimab. This TCR was recovered from an adult with an advanced solid tumor such as melanoma, head and neck, liver or kidney cancer. The chain is built from TRBV6-4 and TRBJ1-4, with TRBD1 matching 9 bases. CDR3 sequence reads: CASSDVHRGLNEKLFF. The CDR3 DNA reads TGTGCCAGCAGTGACGTCCACAGGGGGCTAAATGAAAAACTGTTTTTT.